One and the same sample provided the 8 T cell receptor beta chains below, sequenced in a study of shared clonotypes between healthy human individuals. Libraries were prepared by immunoSEQ multiplex PCR; TCRdb keeps only in-frame clonotypes and omits some of them. The repertoire holds approximately 2,000,000 clones, with under 95% as singletons. What was sequenced was naive CD4+ T cells from PBMCs. Stated subset: CD45RA+ positively selected. The source of these receptors is a young man in good health. Some clones in this sample may be carry-over from other donors' samples.

The CDR3 nucleotides read TGTGCCAGCAGCGTAATTTCTGGGACGGAGTACAATGAGCAGTTCTTC. Amino acids: CASSVISGTEYNEQFF. The J gene is TRBJ2-1, the V gene TRBV9; D is possibly TRBD1 or TRBD2 (5 bases each). This CDR3 has 16 residues. V was shortened by 1 base and J by 4 bases, with 15 bases between the two germline ends. Germline V gene sequence: CDR1 SGDLS, CDR2 YYNGEE.

The chain couples TRBV14 to TRBJ2-7; the D gene is possibly TRBD1 (6 bases). Germline V lookup: CDR1 SGHDN, CDR2 FVKESK. The CDR3 has 15 residues. The V end lost 7 bases, the J end lost 3 bases, and 19 bases lay between the germline ends. The CDR3 DNA sequence: TGTGCCAGCACCCCCCGGGGCAGGGGCTACTACGAGCAGTACTTC. Translation: CASTPRGRGYYEQYF. The full variable domain, in which reference TRBV14 and TRBJ2-7 provide the parts outside the CDR3, is EAGVTQFPSHSVIEKGQTVTLRCDPISGHDNLYWYRRVMGKEIKFLLHFVKESKQDESGMPNNRFLAERTGGTYSTLKVQPAELEDSGVYFCASTPRGRGYYEQYFGPGTRLTVT.

The chain links TRBV27 to TRBJ2-5; D may be TRBD2 (5 bases). The germline V gene encodes CDR1 MNHEY and CDR2 SMNVEV (reference sequence). This CDR3 has 15 residues. Between the trimmed V and J ends, which lost 4 bases and 11 bases, there was a span of 23 bases. CDR3 protein: CASSYLGRGPIEQYF. The CDR3 DNA is TGTGCCAGCAGTTACCTGGGGAGAGGCCCTATTGAGCAGTACTTC.

Concerning this clone itself: Other DNA sequences within the sample encode an identical CDR3. V usage is TRBV6-5 and J usage is TRBJ1-3; no definite D call. Germline CDR1 and CDR2: MNHEY and SVGAGI. The CDR3 length is 14 residues. The V and J ends lost 0 bases and 3 bases respectively, with 6 bases between them. Here the CDR3 reads CASSYSGFGNTIYF. The CDR3 nucleotides are TGTGCCAGCAGTTACTCGGGGTTTGGAAACACCATATATTTT.

As to this clone: This sample includes further DNA sequences coding for the same CDR3. The chain links TRBV2 to TRBJ1-1; D not resolved. CDR1 and CDR2 (germline): SNHLY, FYNNEI. The CDR3 runs to 12 residues. V was cut by 6 bases and J by 1 base, with 6 bases left in between. The CDR3 sequence: CASRVTNTEAFF. For the CDR3, the DNA is TGTGCCAGCAGGGTAACGAACACTGAAGCTTTCTTT.

This clone was found once. This chain connects TRBV28 to TRBJ1-2, with D perhaps TRBD1 (5 bases). Deletions cut 3 bases from V and 4 bases from J, with 15 bases between. The CDR3 runs to 15 residues. CDR1 MDHEN and CDR2 SYDVKM come from the germline V gene. The CDR3 reads CASSFGLGTSYGYTF. The CDR3 DNA is TGTGCCAGCAGTTTCGGGTTGGGGACTTCCTATGGCTACACCTTC.

CDR3 sequence: CASSSAAEAFF. The CDR3 nucleotides are TGTGCCAGCAGTTCGGCGGCTGAAGCTTTCTTT. V is TRBV6-5 and J is TRBJ1-1; D is unclear. V was clipped by 4 bases and J by 6 bases, with 6 bases between them. This CDR3 is 11 amino acids long. Germline assignment: CDR1 MNHEY and CDR2 SVGAGI.

V is TRBV28 and J is TRBJ2-7, with D possibly being TRBD1 (6 bases). V shed 6 bases and J shed 3 bases, with 18 bases lying between them. The CDR3 is made up of 15 amino acids. The germline gives CDR1 MDHEN, CDR2 SYDVKM. CDR3 DNA sequence: TGTGCCAGCAGCCTGGGGCGGACAGTGTACTACGAGCAGTACTTC. This sequence encodes CASSLGRTVYYEQYF. The full variable domain, completed using reference TRBV28 and TRBJ2-7, is DVKVTQSSRYLVKRTGEKVFLECVQDMDHENMFWYRQDPGLGLRLIYFSYDVKMKEKGDIPEGYSVSREKKERFSLILESASTNQTSMYLCASSLGRTVYYEQYFGPGTRLTVT.